This T cell receptor (beta chain) emerged from a study of OX40 agonist ivuxolimab in advanced cancers. Study information: Antecedent anti-PD-1, anti-PD-L1 or anti-CTLA-4 therapy was permissible, with roughly 40% having received some. Study results and caveats: Expanded clones were, on average, more numerous in CD8+ T cells than in CD4+. Some of the nonresponding patients also showed low levels of normalized T-cell clonal expansion.

Sequenced by immunoSEQ multiplex PCR; TCRdb stores in-frame clones only, minus some. The table records 50,000 to 80,000 clones, 75% to 95% of them present only once. Worth noting for this clone: Antigen: not known.

Trimming stripped 5 bases from V and 5 bases from J, with 16 bases between. CDR3 length: 14 amino acids. Per the germline V gene, CDR1 is SEHNR and CDR2 is FQNEAQ (reference sequence). Patients with autoimmune history or systemic immunosuppression were excluded. The TCR originated in an adult with an advanced solid tumor such as melanoma, head and neck, liver or kidney cancer. The chain employs TRBV7-9 and TRBJ2-7; tentative D call: TRBD2 (5 bases). Specimen: CD4+ or CD8+ T cells sorted from blood, collected in a trial of the OX40 agonist ivuxolimab. In DNA, the CDR3 is TGTGCCAGCAGCGCGGACTCCGCTCGCGACGAGCAGTACTTC. It encodes CASSADSARDEQYF.